These 20 T cell receptor beta chains were sequenced from one sample in a study of read filtering for tumor transcriptome and immune sequencing. The library was built from around 0.4 ug RNA with molecular barcoded adaptors for alpha/delta and beta/gamma chains. TCRdb analysed the reads with MiXCR anew, one entry per CDR3 protein. There are approximately 150,000 distinct CDR3 sequences in the sample; around 13% occur only once, and more than 6.5% lies in the top ten. Material for sequencing was a population of CD138-negative cells sorted from bone marrow. Receptors were obtained from a donor older than 35 with multiple myeloma.

The V call is TRBV4-1, the J call TRBJ2-5; D is undetermined. Trimming took off 1 base at V and 5 bases at J, with 17 bases between the two ends. Germline lookup yields CDR1 MGHRA and CDR2 YSYEKL. This CDR3 spans 16 amino acids. The CDR3 region is CASSQVVLLVRETQYF. CDR3 in DNA: TGCGCCAGCAGCCAAGTGGTTCTCCTAGTACGTGAGACCCAGTACTTC.

In this sample, this clonotype turned up many times. V usage is TRBV20-1 and J usage is TRBJ1-5; D is unclear. CDR1 DFQATT and CDR2 SNEGSKA come from the germline V gene (reference sequence). This CDR3 comprises 16 residues. V lost 0 bases and J 4 bases, leaving 16 bases between the germline ends. The CDR3 nucleotides read TGCAGTGCTAGAGAAGGTGGATCCTTCGCAAATCAGCCCCAGCATTTT. Protein: CSAREGGSFANQPQHF.

Concerning this clonotype itself: A read error may explain this, as a much larger clone is one base away. The CDR3 end shows no conserved phenylalanine or tryptophan, and so a read error is likely. The genes are TRBV6-5 and TRBJ1-1; D is unresolved. The V gene's germline CDR1 is MNHEY and CDR2 SVGAGI. V shed 2 bases and J shed 7 bases, with 11 bases lying between them. This CDR3 has 13 residues. CDR3 region: CASSYPTGNEAFS. CDR3 coding DNA: TGTGCCAGCAGTTACCCCACGGGTAATGAAGCTTTCTCT.

This clonotype was recorded many times. The chain's CDR3 is CASSLTDEGQGNTEAFF. The CDR3 nucleotides are TGTGCCAGCAGCTTAACGGATGAGGGACAGGGGAACACTGAAGCTTTCTTT. The chain carries TRBV7-3 and TRBJ1-1; TRBD1 matches 9 bases. Germline-derived CDR1 and CDR2 are SGHTA and FQGTGA. Germline trimming cut 0 bases from V and 1 base from J; bases unmatched to any gene: 6. The CDR3 is made up of 17 amino acids.

This clonotype was recorded many times. This chain joins TRBV7-2 and TRBJ1-1; a possible D gene is TRBD1 (6 bases). CDR1 and CDR2 (germline): SGHTA, FQGNSA. V was trimmed by 4 bases and J by 0 bases, leaving 12 bases between them. This CDR3 spans 15 amino acids. This CDR3 reads CASSSQTGMNTEAFF. The CDR3 DNA reads TGTGCCAGCAGCTCGCAGACAGGAATGAACACTGAAGCTTTCTTT.

At least ten counts were recorded for this clonotype. This chain joins TRBV12-3 or TRBV12-4 and TRBJ2-7; TRBD2 might be the D (7 bases). The CDR3 consists of 15 residues. Trimming took off 5 bases at V and 2 bases at J, with 16 bases between the two ends. The CDR3 nucleotides read TGTGCCAGCAGTACCCGGGGGGCGGGGGCCTACGAGCAGTACTTC. This encodes CASSTRGAGAYEQYF.

This clonotype was detected many times. V gene TRBV3-1 combines with J gene TRBJ2-6; no clear D gene. CDR1 is LGHDT and CDR2 is YNNKEL in the germline V gene (reference sequence). Trimming removed 1 base from V and 0 bases from J, with 13 bases in between. The CDR3 runs 18 residues. The CDR3 reads CASSQVNLGFSGANVLTF. In DNA, the CDR3 is TGTGCCAGCAGCCAAGTAAACCTAGGATTCTCTGGGGCCAACGTCCTGACTTTC.

This clonotype was counted ten times or more. The genes are TRBV30 and TRBJ1-5; D unclear. This CDR3 spans 12 amino acids. Germline assignment: CDR1 GTSNPN and CDR2 SVGIG (reference sequence). The V gene lost 0 bases and the J gene lost 10 bases, with 10 bases spanning the gap. CDR3 residues: CAWSVLTGPQHF. DNA for the CDR3: TGTGCCTGGAGTGTACTTACTGGTCCCCAGCATTTT.

This clonotype was observed a handful of times. The rearrangement joins TRBV5-4 to TRBJ2-7; 11 bases match TRBD2. Germline V lookup: CDR1 SGHNT, CDR2 YYREEE (reference sequence). This CDR3 is built from 17 residues. J was trimmed by 0 bases and V by 3 bases; bases with no gene match: 8. In nucleotides, the CDR3 is TGTGCCAGCAGCTCCGGACTAGCGGGTTATGGCTCCTACGAGCAGTACTTC. It encodes CASSSGLAGYGSYEQYF.

This clonotype was detected ten times or more. The rearrangement uses TRBV10-1 and TRBJ2-3; 9 bases line up with TRBD2. V was pared by 4 bases and J by 7 bases, with 0 bases of the junction left unmatched. This CDR3 has 12 residues. CDR1 and CDR2 (germline): WNHNN, SYGVQD (reference sequence). CDR3 amino acids: CASSASGNTQYF. Written as DNA, the CDR3 is TGCGCCAGCAGTGCTAGCGGGAATACGCAGTATTTT.

This clonotype was detected ten times or more. The rearrangement joins TRBV12-3 or TRBV12-4 to TRBJ2-7; 8 nucleotides align to TRBD1. Losses at the gene ends were 6 bases for V and 2 bases for J; bases not matched to a gene: 6. The CDR3 is 14 residues long. The CDR3 here is CASSPGGSTYEQYF. The CDR3 DNA sequence: TGTGCCAGCAGCCCAGGGGGCTCCACCTACGAGCAGTACTTC.

The chain recombines TRBV7-9 with TRBJ2-7; D perhaps matches TRBD1 (6 bases). The CDR3 covers 16 residues. V gave up 5 bases and J gave up 3 bases, with 20 bases separating them. Per germline, CDR1 SEHNR and CDR2 FQNEAQ (reference sequence). The CDR3 DNA follows: TGTGCCAGCAGCACCCTGGACAGTCCCCCCCTCTACGAGCAGTACTTC. Translating gives CASSTLDSPPLYEQYF.

To note about this clonotype: This is likely an artifact of a read error, given a far larger clone one base away. The V and J genes are TRBV12-3 or TRBV12-4 and TRBJ2-1; possibly TRBD1 for D (6 bases). Trimming removed 6 bases from V and 7 bases from J, with 19 bases in between. The CDR3 extends over 15 amino acids. As DNA, the CDR3 is TGTGCCAGCAGCAAGAGACAGGTGGGAGAGAATGAGCAGTTCTTC. Its translation: CASSKRQVGENEQFF.

A remark on this clonotype: A read error may explain this, as a much larger clone is one base away. The chain joins TRBV6-5 to TRBJ2-1, with 10 bases lining up with TRBD1. Germline values: CDR1 MNHEY, CDR2 SVGAGI. The CDR3 runs 13 residues. V gave up 11 bases and J gave up 7 bases; unmatched junction bases: 8. CDR3 loop: CACIGQGGNEQFF. CDR3 nucleotides: TGTGCCTGCATCGGACAGGGGGGGAATGAGCAGTTCTTC.

There are many counts of this clonotype. The rearrangement links TRBV27 to TRBJ2-3; D not resolved. V was pared by 1 base and J by 3 bases, with 11 bases between. This CDR3 has 15 residues. In germline, CDR1 is MNHEY, CDR2 SMNVEV (reference sequence). CDR3 DNA: TGTGCCAGCAGTTTATTTTGGGATCGAACAGATACGCAGTATTTT. Protein product: CASSLFWDRTDTQYF.

A remark on this clonotype: A read error is possible here, since a much larger clone lies one base away. The CDR3 does not close with the conserved phenylalanine or tryptophan, likely indicating a read error. The V gene is TRBV10-3, the J gene TRBJ2-5; the D is unclear. Germline CDR1 is ENHRY and CDR2 is SYGVKD. The CDR3 spans 13 residues. Trimming left V 0 bases short and J 1 base short, with 3 bases between. The DNA for the CDR3 is TGTGCCATCAGTGAGTCGATCCAAGAGACCCAGTACGTC. Protein sequence: CAISESIQETQYV.

This clonotype has ten or more counts. The chain combines TRBV7-2 with TRBJ2-1, with 8 bases lining up with TRBD2. The CDR3 totals 16 residues. After removal of 1 base from V and 3 bases from J, the junction contained 5 bases not matched to a gene. Germline CDR1 and CDR2: SGHTA and FQGNSA. The CDR3 DNA reads TGTGCCAGCAGCTTAGTAGCGGCGGGAGGCTACAATGAGCAGTTCTTC. Residues: CASSLVAAGGYNEQFF.

This clonotype showed up many times. At one end the junction does not follow the germline gene, possibly because of a read error. The chain uses TRBV29-1 and TRBJ2-1, with 12 bases aligning to TRBD2. Germline V gives CDR1 SQVTM, CDR2 ANQGSEA. CDR3 length equals 16 residues. CDR3 residues: CSVEGSSGRVYNEQFF. The CDR3 DNA follows: TGCAGCGTCGAAGGGTCTAGCGGGAGGGTCTACAATGAGCAGTTCTTC.

The table lists this clonotype with many counts. V is TRBV12-3 or TRBV12-4 and J is TRBJ2-7, with D possibly matching TRBD2 (6 bases). The V end lost 5 bases, the J end lost 3 bases, and 14 bases lay between the germline ends. The CDR3 covers 14 residues. CDR3 sequence: CASSIAGRLYEQYF. DNA for the CDR3: TGTGCCAGCAGTATTGCGGGACGCCTCTACGAGCAGTACTTC.

This clonotype was seen ten or more times. The V call is TRBV7-6, the J call TRBJ2-1, with a possible D match to TRBD1 (5 bases). Trimming shortened V by 5 bases and J by 3 bases, and 20 bases separated the two germline ends. This CDR3 has 17 residues. Germline V gene lookup returns CDR1 SGHVS and CDR2 FNYEAQ. This CDR3 reads CASSPYAVRTRYNEQFF. CDR3 DNA: TGTGCCAGCAGCCCCTATGCCGTGAGGACACGCTACAATGAGCAGTTCTTC. Supplemented by reference TRBV7-6 and TRBJ2-1, the full variable domain reads GAGVSQSPRYKVTKRGQDVALRCDPISGHVSLYWYRQALGQGPEFLTYFNYEAQQDKSGLPNDRFSAERPEGSISTLTIQRTEQRDSAMYRCASSPYAVRTRYNEQFFGPGTRLTVL.